Listed here is a single T cell receptor (beta chain). Its target is unknown. The donors were all healthy and Caucasian. A universal primer site arose from template switching, and cDNA bore unique molecular identifiers. TCRdb passed the 5' RACE reads through MiXCR, listing each CDR3 protein once. This table has under 500,000 distinct CDR3 sequences, roughly 13% appearing once. Trimming removed 1 base from V and 5 bases from J; junction bases left unmatched: 5. Germline V gene sequence: CDR1 SGHKS, CDR2 YYEKEE (reference sequence). The CDR3 is 15 amino acids. The data originate from a study of identical twins. Study results and limitations: Surplus twin overlap in beta out-of-frame sequences was less pronounced.

These data were also filed under a second study, of yellow fever vaccine responses in identical twins.

This sequence joins TRBV5-5 and TRBJ1-5; the match to TRBD1 covers 8 bases. This sequence was found in a woman between 18 and 30 years old in good health. Sequencing used CD4+ T cells sorted from blood. CDR3 nucleotides: TGTGCCAGCAGCTTGCAGCCAGGGGGCTATCAGCCCCAGCATTTT. It encodes CASSLQPGGYQPQHF.